This entry lists 12 T cell receptor beta chains sequenced from one sample in a study of blood T cells in healthy people across ages. The authors ran a second PCR of roughly 6 to 12 cycles using a sample-barcoded 5' primer and a J-beta primer mix. TCRdb passed the 5' RACE reads through MiXCR, listing each CDR3 protein once. The table records roughly 700,000 distinct CDR3 sequences, approximately 50% of them present only once. The specimen sequenced was blood. Source of these receptors: a woman aged 55-70 years in good health.

The rearrangement links TRBV20-1 to TRBJ2-7, with TRBD2 matching 11 bases. The CDR3 extends over 17 amino acids. The J segment lost 6 bases and the V segment lost 0 bases, leaving 13 bases of the junction unmatched. Germline V gives CDR1 DFQATT, CDR2 SNEGSKA (reference sequence). CDR3 sequence reads: CSARDPLAGGPLSEQYF. The CDR3, as DNA: TGCAGTGCTAGAGACCCCCTAGCGGGAGGCCCCTTAAGCGAGCAGTACTTC.

The rearrangement uses TRBV27 and TRBJ2-6; 7 bases fit TRBD1. V lost 3 bases, J lost 2 bases, and 7 bases stayed unmatched. Germline V gene lookup returns CDR1 MNHEY and CDR2 SMNVEV (reference sequence). The CDR3 contains 17 residues. CDR3 nucleotide sequence: TGTGCCAGCAGTTTTTACTCGGGACAGCCTGGGGCCAACGTCCTGACTTTC. This translates into CASSFYSGQPGANVLTF.

This clonotype occurred a few times. The rearrangement joins TRBV4-3 to TRBJ2-7; no clear D gene. This CDR3 spans 15 amino acids. V was cut by 0 bases and J by 2 bases, with 11 bases left in between. The germline V gene has CDR1 LGHNA and CDR2 YSLEER. As DNA, the CDR3 is TGCGCCAGCAGCCAAGATTTTCCCGGACCCTACGAGCAGTACTTC. Protein product: CASSQDFPGPYEQYF.

The chain couples TRBV10-3 to TRBJ2-1, with 14 bases identical to TRBD2. The CDR3 runs to 15 residues. J lost 8 bases, V lost 2 bases, and 2 bases had no gene match. From germline, CDR1 is ENHRY and CDR2 SYGVKD. CDR3 loop: CAISERGLAGDEQFF. In DNA form, the CDR3 reads TGTGCCATCAGTGAGAGGGGACTAGCGGGAGATGAGCAGTTCTTC.

This chain joins TRBV2 and TRBJ1-1; 9 bases are a match to TRBD1. The CDR3 totals 14 residues. CDR1 is SNHLY and CDR2 is FYNNEI in the germline V gene. V shed 3 bases and J 10 bases; nucleotides not matched to a gene: 9. CDR3 sequence reads: CASSDQGQGRRAFF. The CDR3 DNA sequence: TGTGCCAGCAGTGACCAGGGACAGGGTCGTCGAGCTTTCTTT. Looking up the rest from reference TRBV2 and TRBJ1-1 gives the full variable domain: EPEVTQTPSHQVTQMGQEVILRCVPISNHLYFYWYRQILGQKVEFLVSFYNNEISEKSEIFDDQFSVERPDGSNFTLKIRSTKLEDSAMYFCASSDQGQGRRAFFGQGTRLTVV.

Many counts were recorded for this clonotype. The chain recombines TRBV6-2 or TRBV6-3 with TRBJ2-7; 7 positions agree with TRBD2. The CDR3 has 14 residues. Germline CDR1 and CDR2: MNHEY and SVGEGT. V was clipped by 6 bases and J by 0 bases; unmatched bases: 5. The DNA for the CDR3 is TGTGCCAGCAGCGAAGCGGGATACTCCTACGAGCAGTACTTC. Protein product: CASSEAGYSYEQYF.

In this sample, this clonotype turned up once. The chain joins TRBV4-3 to TRBJ2-7; D is ambiguous. V was trimmed by 4 bases and J by 5 bases, leaving 27 bases between them. CDR1 is LGHNA and CDR2 is YSLEER in the germline V gene. The CDR3 covers 18 residues. CDR3 sequence: CASSRSWGAGLTADEQYF. The CDR3 nucleotides read TGCGCCAGCAGCCGAAGTTGGGGTGCAGGCCTAACGGCTGACGAGCAGTACTTC.

The chain couples TRBV29-1 to TRBJ2-7, with D possibly TRBD2 on 6 matching bases. Germline lookup yields CDR1 SQVTM and CDR2 ANQGSEA. This CDR3 contains 13 residues. V was pared by 7 bases and J by 1 base, with 14 bases between. DNA of the CDR3: TGCAGCGGGCGAAAGACTAGTTCCTACGAGCAGTACTTC. Protein sequence: CSGRKTSSYEQYF.

V gene TRBV12-3 or TRBV12-4 combines with J gene TRBJ2-7; either TRBD1 or TRBD2 may supply D (5 bases each). This CDR3 has 14 amino acids. Trimming cost V 6 bases and J 0 bases, with 12 bases left between them. CDR3 sequence reads: CASSPGRSSYEQYF. The CDR3 region has the DNA TGTGCCAGCAGCCCGGGACGGAGCTCCTACGAGCAGTACTTC.

In its sample, this clonotype was seen a few times. The V call is TRBV4-3, the J call TRBJ2-7; no clear D gene. The length of the CDR3 is 13 residues. Trimming removed 0 bases at V and 4 bases at J, with 7 bases between. Germline V CDR1 and CDR2: LGHNA, YSLEER. CDR3 amino acids: CASSQEYRYEQYF. The DNA of the CDR3 is TGCGCCAGCAGCCAAGAATACCGGTACGAGCAGTACTTC.

The chain has TRBV14 and TRBJ2-5, with a tentative D call TRBD2 (6 bases). Trimming removed 6 bases at V and 0 bases at J, with 17 bases between. Germline V gene sequence: CDR1 SGHDN, CDR2 FVKESK. The CDR3 has 16 residues. CDR3 DNA: TGTGCCAGCAGTCGGACCGGGACTTTGTACCAAGAGACCCAGTACTTC. Translation: CASSRTGTLYQETQYF.

The DNA for the CDR3 is TGTGCCAGCAGCCAATTCAACACAGATACGCAGTATTTT. Its protein product is CASSQFNTDTQYF. The chain carries TRBV14 and TRBJ2-3; D not certain. CDR3 length: 13 amino acids. The germline V and J ends were trimmed by 2 bases and 2 bases, with 5 bases remaining between them. CDR1 is SGHDN, CDR2 FVKESK, per germline.